Below, one T cell receptor (beta chain) is given with its context. Its antigen is unidentified. These data belong to a study of T cell repertoires in cytomegalovirus infection. Study-wide context: Recently identified HLA-C-restricted CMV epitopes were among the peptides used. It can be stated that public TCR beta signatures indicated CMV infection as well as a matching HLA type. The study's findings and limits: Identification of carriers of CMV plus the relevant HLA was performed using cumulative public TCR beta family frequency.

A single record per CDR3 protein comes from TCRdb applying MiXCR to the reads. The table lists some 350,000 distinct CDR3 sequences, about 27% of them singletons. Trimming left V 0 bases short and J 0 bases short, with 11 bases between. Germline assignment: CDR1 DFQATT and CDR2 SNEGSKA (reference sequence). The CDR3 runs to 15 residues. The receptor was isolated from a human donor in good health (CMV status not recorded). Some clones in this sample may be carry-over from other donors' samples. Sequenced here: cultured PBMCs, sampled from culture after CMV antigen stimulation. The V call is TRBV20-1, the J call TRBJ1-1; D call uncertain. The CDR3 region is CSARDRRLMNTEAFF. In nucleotides, the CDR3 is TGCAGTGCTAGAGATCGGCGGCTGATGAACACTGAAGCTTTCTTT.